The present TCR beta chain was sequenced within a study of regulatory dendritic cells for organ transplantation. Study summary: Regulatory dendritic cells came from monocytes given vitamin D3 and IL-10.

J was trimmed by 6 bases and V by 6 bases; bases with no gene match: 9. Germline V CDR1 and CDR2: LNHDA, SQIVND (reference sequence). The CDR3 length is 14 residues. Notes on this clone: As yet, its antigen is unknown.

Measured with immunoSEQ multiplex PCR; TCRdb has only the in-frame clones, and not every one. Of 9,500 to 11,000 clones detected, over 70% appear once; the ten largest clones hold roughly 2.8%. Sorted subsets were CFSE-labeled and cultured four to six days with allogeneic dendritic cells. Naive CD45RA+ and memory CD45RO+ CD4+ or CD8+ T cells were FACS-sorted. This chain joins TRBV19 and TRBJ1-2; 8 bases fit TRBD1. This sequence originates from a human donor in good health. Sequencing was done on a sample of memory CD4+ T cells from blood cultured with regulatory dendritic cells. The subset here: CD45RO+ memory T cells. CDR3 sequence reads: CASSLPGGGDGYTF. CDR3 DNA: TGTGCCAGTAGCCTCCCAGGGGGCGGGGATGGCTACACCTTC.